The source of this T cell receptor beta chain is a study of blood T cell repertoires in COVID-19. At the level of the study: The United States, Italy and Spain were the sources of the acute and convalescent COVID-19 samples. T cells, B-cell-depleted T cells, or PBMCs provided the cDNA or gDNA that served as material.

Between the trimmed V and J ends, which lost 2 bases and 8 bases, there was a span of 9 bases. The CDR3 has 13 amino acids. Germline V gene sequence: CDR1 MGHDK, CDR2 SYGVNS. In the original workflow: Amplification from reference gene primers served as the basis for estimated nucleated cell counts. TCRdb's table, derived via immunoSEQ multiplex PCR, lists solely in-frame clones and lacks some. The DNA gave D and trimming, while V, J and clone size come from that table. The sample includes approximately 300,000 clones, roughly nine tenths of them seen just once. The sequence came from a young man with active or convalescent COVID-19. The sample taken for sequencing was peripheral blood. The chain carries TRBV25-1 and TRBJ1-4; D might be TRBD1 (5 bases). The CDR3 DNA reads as TGTGCCAGCAGTGAAGCAGGGAAGGAAAAACTGTTTTTT. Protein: CASSEAGKEKLFF.